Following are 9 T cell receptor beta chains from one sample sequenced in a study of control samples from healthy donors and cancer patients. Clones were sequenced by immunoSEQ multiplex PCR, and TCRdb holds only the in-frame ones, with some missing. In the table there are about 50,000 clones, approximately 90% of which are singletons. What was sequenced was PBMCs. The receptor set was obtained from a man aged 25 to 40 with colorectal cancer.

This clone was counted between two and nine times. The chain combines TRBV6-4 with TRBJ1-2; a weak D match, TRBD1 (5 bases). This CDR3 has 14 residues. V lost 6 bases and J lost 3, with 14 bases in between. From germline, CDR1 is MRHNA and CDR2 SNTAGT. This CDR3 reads CASRPGGDDYGYTF. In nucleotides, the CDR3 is TGTGCCAGCAGGCCTGGGGGTGACGACTATGGCTACACCTTC.

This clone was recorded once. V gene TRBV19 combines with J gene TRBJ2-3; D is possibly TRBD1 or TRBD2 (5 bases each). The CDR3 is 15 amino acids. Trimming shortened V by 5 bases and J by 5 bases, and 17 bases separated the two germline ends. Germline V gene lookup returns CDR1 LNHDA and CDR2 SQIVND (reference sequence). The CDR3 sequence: CASSDRGRGEDTQYF. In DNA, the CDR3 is TGTGCCAGTAGTGACCGGGGAAGGGGAGAAGATACGCAGTATTTT.

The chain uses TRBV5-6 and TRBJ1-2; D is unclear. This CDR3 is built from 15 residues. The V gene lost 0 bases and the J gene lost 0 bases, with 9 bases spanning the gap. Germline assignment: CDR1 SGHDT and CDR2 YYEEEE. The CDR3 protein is CASSLEGSSNYGYTF. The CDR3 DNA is TGTGCCAGCAGCTTGGAAGGGTCATCTAACTATGGCTACACCTTC.

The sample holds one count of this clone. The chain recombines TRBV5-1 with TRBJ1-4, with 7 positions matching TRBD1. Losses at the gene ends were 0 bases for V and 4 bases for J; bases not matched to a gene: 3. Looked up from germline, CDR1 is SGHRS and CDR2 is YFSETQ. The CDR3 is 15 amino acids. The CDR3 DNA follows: TGCGCCAGCAGCTTGGGACAGGGCCATAATGAAAAACTGTTTTTT. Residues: CASSLGQGHNEKLFF.

CDR3 residues: CASSLDRGYEQYV. The CDR3 nucleotides are TGTGCCAGCAGCTTGGACAGGGGCTACGAGCAGTACGTC. V usage is TRBV5-4 and J usage is TRBJ2-7; 7 bases are shared with TRBD1. V lost 0 bases and J lost 3; bases outside the gene matches: 0. CDR3 length: 13 residues. The V gene's germline CDR1 is SGHNT and CDR2 YYREEE (reference sequence).

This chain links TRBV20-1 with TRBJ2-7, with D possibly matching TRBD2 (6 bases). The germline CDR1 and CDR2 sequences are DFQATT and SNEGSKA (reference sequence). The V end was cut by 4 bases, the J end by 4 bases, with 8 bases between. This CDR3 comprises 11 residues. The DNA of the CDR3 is TGCAGTGCTACTAGCGTTTACGAGCAGTACTTC. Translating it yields CSATSVYEQYF.

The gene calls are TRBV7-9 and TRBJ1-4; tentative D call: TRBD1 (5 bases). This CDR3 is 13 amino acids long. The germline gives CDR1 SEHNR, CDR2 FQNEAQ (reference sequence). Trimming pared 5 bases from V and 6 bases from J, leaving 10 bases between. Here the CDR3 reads CASSTPGDEKLFF. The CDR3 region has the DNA TGTGCCAGCAGCACCCCGGGGGATGAAAAACTGTTTTTT.

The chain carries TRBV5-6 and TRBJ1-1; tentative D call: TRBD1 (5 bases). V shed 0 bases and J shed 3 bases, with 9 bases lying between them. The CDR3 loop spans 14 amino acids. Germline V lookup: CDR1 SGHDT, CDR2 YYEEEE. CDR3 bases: TGTGCCAGCAGCTTGGAGGACACCTACACTGAAGCTTTCTTT. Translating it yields CASSLEDTYTEAFF.

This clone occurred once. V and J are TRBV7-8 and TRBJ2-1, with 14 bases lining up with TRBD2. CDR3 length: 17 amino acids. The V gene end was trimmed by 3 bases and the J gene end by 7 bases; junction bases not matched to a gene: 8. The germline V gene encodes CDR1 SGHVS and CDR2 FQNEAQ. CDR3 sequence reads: CASSLTSGGAVRNEQFF. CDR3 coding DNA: TGTGCCAGCAGCTTGACTAGCGGGGGGGCTGTTAGGAATGAGCAGTTCTTC.